Listed below are T cell receptor beta chains from one sample, sequenced in a study of neurological immune-mediated disorders. TCRdb re-analysed the 5' RACE reads in MiXCR, keeping a single row per CDR3 protein. The sample carries roughly 60,000 distinct CDR3 sequences, roughly 9.8% recorded once. The specimen sequenced was PBMCs. The receptors here all came from a man aged 25 to 40 in good health. CDR3s include the opening cysteine and the closing phenylalanine or tryptophan. A D gene is named only where the DNA matches it firmly. Size is stated for part of the rows, as once, few or many counts, or as a class when the clone is expanded.

>NA|TRBV29-1|TRBJ2-7|many
TGCAGCGTTTCCCAGACGGCAGCCTACGAGCAGTACTTC
CSVSQTAAYEQYF
>NA|TRBV9|TRBJ1-2|many
TGTGCCAGCAGCGATCCGGGACGGTCGCCTGACTATGGCTACACCTTC
CASSDPGRSPDYGYTF
>TRBD2|TRBV7-3|TRBJ2-3|many
TGTGCCAGCAGCTCGGGACTAGCGGGAGCAGATACGCAGTATTTT
CASSSGLAGADTQYF
>NA|TRBV20-1|TRBJ1-5|many
TGCAGTGCTAGAGACGGGGGAGGTCAGCCCCAGCATTTT
CSARDGGGQPQHF
>NA|TRBV5-1|TRBJ2-2|many
TGCGCCAGCAGCACAGCAACCTCGAACACCGGGGAGCTGTTTTTT
CASSTATSNTGELFF
>TRBD1|TRBV27|TRBJ1-1|NA
TGTGCCAGCGGGACAGGGGGCAAGGCAGCTTTCTTT
CASGTGGKAAFF
>TRBD1|TRBV10-2|TRBJ1-5|many
TGCGCCAGCAGCGAAAGGGACAGGGAACAGTCGCCCCAGCATTTT
CASSERDREQSPQHF
>NA|TRBV4-1|TRBJ2-7|many
TGCGCCAGCAGCCAAGAAGCAGGGGCATTCTACGAGCAGTACTTC
CASSQEAGAFYEQYF
>TRBD2|TRBV5-1|TRBJ2-5|few
TGCGCCAGCAGCCCGGGACTAGCGGTAGGGTACCAAGAGACCCAGTACTTC
CASSPGLAVGYQETQYF
>NA|TRBV6-2/TRBV6-3|TRBJ1-1|NA
TGTTCCAGCAATACCCCGCCCAGGGACACTGAAGCTTTCTTT
CSSNTPPRDTEAFF
>NA|TRBV25-1|TRBJ2-5|many
TGTGCCAGCAGTGAGGGGGCGTTGGAGACCCAGTACTTC
CASSEGALETQYF
>NA|TRBV21-1|TRBJ2-7|NA
TGTGCCAGCAGCAAAGCAGGGACTTACGAGCAGTACTTC
CASSKAGTYEQYF
>NA|TRBV15|TRBJ1-3|many
TGTGCCACCAGCAGAGTGCACTTCTCTGGAAACACCATATATTTT
CATSRVHFSGNTIYF
>TRBD1|TRBV27|TRBJ2-7|many
TGTGCCAGCAGTCCACCGGGACAGGGGAGCGAGCAGTACTTC
CASSPPGQGSEQYF
>NA|TRBV14|TRBJ2-2|many
TGTGCCAGCAGCCAAGCCGGGCCCCATTCCGGGGAGCTGTTTTTT
CASSQAGPHSGELFF
>NA|TRBV5-1|TRBJ2-5|many
TGCGCCAGCAGCTTGAGCCTGAACCAAGAGACCCAGTACTTC
CASSLSLNQETQYF
>TRBD2|TRBV29-1|TRBJ2-5|many
TGCAGCGCGGGACTAGCGGAGCACCAAGAGACCCAGTACTTC
CSAGLAEHQETQYF
>TRBD2|TRBV27|TRBJ2-1|many
TGTGTCAGCAGTCCACCCCTGGCTAGCGGGGTGAACAATGAGCAGTTCTTC
CVSSPPLASGVNNEQFF
>NA|TRBV29-1|TRBJ2-5|many
TGCAGCGTCGGTATTACTAGATTAGAGACCCAGTACTTC
CSVGITRLETQYF
>TRBD1|TRBV7-8|TRBJ2-2|many
TGTGCCAGCAGCTTAAGGGGGACAGGGCTACCCGGGGAGCTGTTTTTT
CASSLRGTGLPGELFF
>NA|TRBV20-1|TRBJ2-5|many
TGCAGTGTGACAGGGCGGGAACAAGAGACCCAGTACTTC
CSVTGREQETQYF
>TRBD1|TRBV28|TRBJ2-5|many
TGTGCCAGCAGTTTACGCGGACAGGCCTACCAAGAGACCCAGTACTTC
CASSLRGQAYQETQYF
>NA|TRBV29-1|TRBJ2-5|NA
TGCAGCGTAGTACCTCTCTCGCGGGGACATCAAGAGACCCAGTACTTC
CSVVPLSRGHQETQYF